A selection of T cell receptor beta chains follows, all from one sample in a study of blood T cells in healthy people across ages. Each CDR3 protein is one row after TCRdb ran MiXCR on the 5' RACE reads. The sample shows about a million distinct CDR3 sequences, less than 45% of them seen only once. Sequenced sample: blood. Receptor source: a young man in good health. Both conserved end residues are part of each CDR3. D genes are given only for firm matches. Not all rows give a size; the values are once, few, many and, for expanded clones, a class.

J gene	D gene	clone size	V gene	CDR3 protein	CDR3 DNA
TRBJ1-2	TRBD1	few	TRBV20-1	CSAREDGTAYGYTF	TGCAGTGCTAGAGAGGACGGGACAGCCTATGGCTACACCTTC
TRBJ2-1	.	few	TRBV7-3	CASSLNPFETGLEQFF	TGTGCCAGCAGCTTAAATCCCTTTGAGACGGGACTTGAGCAGTTCTTC
TRBJ2-3	TRBD2	few	TRBV20-1	CSADLPSGGGNTQYF	TGCAGTGCTGACCTTCCTAGCGGGGGGGGTAATACGCAGTATTTT
TRBJ1-1	.	.	TRBV7-9	CASSHRRGSRTEAFF	TGTGCCAGCAGCCACCGTAGGGGGTCGAGGACTGAAGCTTTCTTT
TRBJ2-2	.	.	TRBV20-1	CSARDSRTANTGELFF	TGCAGTGCTAGAGATAGCAGGACAGCGAACACCGGGGAGCTGTTTTTT
TRBJ1-6	TRBD1	.	TRBV27	CASSLDGTGGILHF	TGTGCCAGCAGTTTAGACGGGACAGGGGGCATCCTCCACTTT
TRBJ2-5	.	.	TRBV7-2	CASSFLGGPQETQYF	TGTGCCAGCAGCTTTCTCGGGGGACCTCAAGAGACCCAGTACTTC
TRBJ1-5	.	.	TRBV4-1	CASSQDKEDTNQPQHF	TGCGCCAGCAGCCAAGATAAGGAGGACACCAATCAGCCCCAGCATTTT
TRBJ2-7	TRBD2	.	TRBV20-1	CSATLAGGYNEQYF	TGCAGTGCCACACTAGCGGGGGGGTACAATGAGCAGTACTTC
TRBJ1-5	.	once	TRBV27	CASSSIQGGVGMGQPQHF	TGTGCCAGCAGTTCGATACAGGGAGGGGTGGGGATGGGGCAGCCCCAGCATTTT
TRBJ1-6	.	.	TRBV9	CASSVGRNSPLHF	TGTGCCAGCAGCGTAGGACGGAATTCACCCCTCCACTTT
TRBJ2-5	.	.	TRBV5-1	CASSKEDLETQYF	TGCGCCAGCAGTAAGGAGGACTTGGAGACCCAGTACTTC
TRBJ2-3	.	few	TRBV20-1	CSALRTSSSTDTQYF	TGCAGTGCGTTAAGGACAAGTTCTAGCACAGATACGCAGTATTTT
TRBJ1-2	TRBD1	.	TRBV12-5	CASGLTGTGMRNYGYTF	TGTGCTAGTGGTCTAACCGGGACAGGGATGAGGAACTATGGCTACACCTTC
TRBJ1-1	TRBD1	many	TRBV12-3/TRBV12-4	CASSPGQLNTEAFF	TGTGCCAGCAGCCCGGGACAGCTGAACACTGAAGCTTTCTTT
TRBJ2-1	.	.	TRBV29-1	CSVEGGDRQGGGSSYNEQFF	TGCAGCGTTGAAGGGGGAGATAGGCAGGGTGGGGGCAGCTCCTACAATGAGCAGTTCTTC
TRBJ1-5	TRBD1	.	TRBV7-2	CASSSRPGGSNQPQHF	TGTGCCAGCAGCTCCCGCCCAGGGGGAAGCAATCAGCCCCAGCATTTT
TRBJ1-4	TRBD1	.	TRBV7-6	CASSVPGQEKLFF	TGTGCCAGCAGCGTACCGGGACAGGAAAAACTGTTTTTT
TRBJ2-1	TRBD2	.	TRBV3-1	CASSRPARGAYNEQFF	TGTGCCAGCAGCCGACCTGCGCGGGGGGCCTACAATGAGCAGTTCTTC
TRBJ2-1	TRBD2	.	TRBV6-5	CASSNIAGPYNEQFF	TGTGCCAGCAGTAATATAGCGGGGCCATACAATGAGCAGTTCTTC
TRBJ1-1	.	once	TRBV6-1	CASIPNGPNTEAFF	TGTGCCAGCATCCCGAATGGGCCAAACACTGAAGCTTTCTTT
TRBJ1-2	TRBD1	.	TRBV4-3	CASSQGYGQGAYGYTF	TGCGCCAGCAGCCAAGGGTACGGACAGGGGGCCTATGGCTACACCTTC
TRBJ1-2	.	.	TRBV7-2	CASSPYYQGFYGYTF	TGTGCCAGCAGCCCTTATTATCAGGGGTTCTATGGCTACACCTTC
TRBJ2-1	TRBD1	few	TRBV7-9	CASSRPGGNEQFF	TGTGCCAGCAGTCGTCCAGGGGGCAATGAGCAGTTCTTC
TRBJ1-5	.	few	TRBV10-3	CAISELGTGNQPQHF	TGTGCCATCAGTGAGTTGGGGACTGGCAATCAGCCCCAGCATTTT
TRBJ2-5	.	few	TRBV9	CASSVSGGYQETQYF	TGTGCCAGCAGCGTATCGGGTGGGTACCAAGAGACCCAGTACTTC
TRBJ2-5	.	.	TRBV18	CASSRGQVGGETQYF	TGTGCCAGCTCACGGGGCCAGGTTGGAGGAGAGACCCAGTACTTC
TRBJ2-5	TRBD2	.	TRBV12-3/TRBV12-4	CASSRTSGGPSAYNEQYF	TGTGCCAGCAGTAGGACTAGCGGGGGGCCATCCGCTTACAATGAGCAGTACTTC
TRBJ1-2	.	few	TRBV5-1	CASSSDLEAGAPQINYGYTF	TGCGCCAGCAGCTCCGACCTCGAGGCGGGGGCACCTCAGATAAACTATGGCTACACCTTC
TRBJ1-5	.	.	TRBV12-3/TRBV12-4	CASSPGLESQPQHF	TGTGCCAGCAGCCCCGGGCTCGAGAGTCAGCCCCAGCATTTT
TRBJ2-5	.	few	TRBV28	CASSPVADQETQYF	TGTGCCAGCAGTCCCGTAGCGGACCAAGAGACCCAGTACTTC
TRBJ1-1	.	few	TRBV20-1	CSARPGSSAEAFF	TGCAGTGCTAGGCCAGGGAGTTCCGCTGAAGCTTTCTTT
TRBJ2-1	.	few	TRBV27	CASSLVWSSYNEQFF	TGTGCCAGCAGTTTAGTCTGGAGCTCCTACAATGAGCAGTTCTTC
TRBJ2-5	.	.	TRBV2	CASSGGMVETQYF	TGTGCCAGCAGTGGGGGTATGGTGGAGACCCAGTACTTC
TRBJ2-2	.	once	TRBV2	CASSEGRASTGELFF	TGTGCCAGCAGTGAGGGCAGGGCTTCCACCGGGGAGCTGTTTTTT
TRBJ2-1	TRBD2	few	TRBV4-2	CASSQDVASGGYYNEQFF	TGTGCCAGCAGCCAAGACGTGGCTAGCGGGGGGTACTACAATGAGCAGTTCTTC
TRBJ2-2	TRBD2	.	TRBV6-2/TRBV6-3	CASSYSGASGGSFF	TGTGCCAGCAGTTACTCCGGGGCTAGCGGGGGATCGTTTTTT
TRBJ1-3	.	.	TRBV3-1	CASSQGVLSGNTIYF	TGTGCCAGCAGCCAAGGAGTACTCTCTGGAAACACCATATATTTT
TRBJ2-1	TRBD2	few	TRBV9	CASSGGTSDLPFF	TGTGCCAGCAGCGGAGGGACTAGCGATCTCCCGTTCTTC
TRBJ1-5	TRBD1	.	TRBV15	CATSTQTGGYRPQHF	TGTGCCACCAGCACTCAGACAGGGGGGTACCGGCCCCAGCATTTT
TRBJ2-5	TRBD2	few	TRBV7-9	CASTKLAGYPQTQYF	TGTGCCAGCACCAAATTAGCGGGGTATCCGCAGACCCAGTACTTC
TRBJ2-5	TRBD2	few	TRBV6-1	CASSGIGLAGDETQYF	TGTGCCAGCAGTGGAATCGGACTAGCGGGGGATGAGACCCAGTACTTC
TRBJ2-7	TRBD1	.	TRBV6-1	CASSAATGTVGSYEQYF	TGTGCCAGCAGTGCCGCGACCGGGACAGTCGGCTCCTACGAGCAGTACTTC
TRBJ1-5	.	.	TRBV28	CASSFVLGRDDQPQHF	TGTGCCAGCAGTTTTGTGCTGGGCAGGGACGATCAGCCCCAGCATTTT
TRBJ2-3	.	.	TRBV7-6	CASSRYSTDTQYF	TGTGCCAGCAGCAGATATTCCACAGATACGCAGTATTTT
TRBJ1-2	.	few	TRBV5-5	CASSLGAGVIVYGYTF	TGTGCCAGCAGCTTGGGAGCAGGGGTAATCGTCTACGGCTACACCTTC
TRBJ2-3	.	.	TRBV6-5	CASSYERGVTDRSDTQYF	TGTGCCAGCAGTTACGAACGTGGGGTCACTGACCGGTCAGATACGCAGTATTTT
TRBJ1-2	TRBD1	many	TRBV7-9	CASSQTGDYGYTF	TGTGCCAGCAGCCAAACAGGGGACTATGGCTACACCTTC
TRBJ1-4	TRBD1	.	TRBV5-5	CASSLGSNAGGGEKLFF	TGTGCCAGCAGCTTAGGGTCAAATGCAGGGGGCGGTGAAAAACTGTTTTTT
TRBJ2-5	.	.	TRBV20-1	CSALGSWAQETQYF	TGCAGTGCTTTGGGCTCGTGGGCGCAAGAGACCCAGTACTTC